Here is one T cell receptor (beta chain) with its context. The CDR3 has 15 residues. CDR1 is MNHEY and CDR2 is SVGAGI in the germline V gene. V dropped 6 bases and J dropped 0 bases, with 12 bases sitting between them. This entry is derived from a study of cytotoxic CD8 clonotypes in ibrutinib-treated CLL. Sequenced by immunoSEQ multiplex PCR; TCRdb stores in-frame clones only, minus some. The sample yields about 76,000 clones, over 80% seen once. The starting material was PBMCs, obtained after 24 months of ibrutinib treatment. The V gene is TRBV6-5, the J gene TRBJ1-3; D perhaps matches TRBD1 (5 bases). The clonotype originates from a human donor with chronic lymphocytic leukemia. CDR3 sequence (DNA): TGTGCCAGCAGCACAGGCGGCCTCTCTGGAAACACCATATATTTT. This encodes CASSTGGLSGNTIYF.